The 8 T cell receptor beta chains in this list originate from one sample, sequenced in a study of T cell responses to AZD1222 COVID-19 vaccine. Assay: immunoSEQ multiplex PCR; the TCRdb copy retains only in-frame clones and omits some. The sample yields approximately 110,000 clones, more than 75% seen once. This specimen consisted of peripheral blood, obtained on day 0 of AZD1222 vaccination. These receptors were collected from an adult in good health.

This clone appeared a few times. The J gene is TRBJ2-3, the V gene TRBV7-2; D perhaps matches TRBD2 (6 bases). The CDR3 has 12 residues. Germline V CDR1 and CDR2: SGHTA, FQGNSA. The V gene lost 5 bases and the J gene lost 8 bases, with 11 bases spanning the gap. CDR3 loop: CASSQGLGTQYF. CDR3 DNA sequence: TGTGCCAGCAGCCAGGGACTGGGTACGCAGTATTTT.

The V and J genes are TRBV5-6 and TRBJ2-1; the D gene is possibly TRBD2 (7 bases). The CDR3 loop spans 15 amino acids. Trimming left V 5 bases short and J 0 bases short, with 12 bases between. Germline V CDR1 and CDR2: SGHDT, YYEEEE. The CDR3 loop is CASRRGGFSYNEQFF. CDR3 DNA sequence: TGTGCCAGCAGGAGGGGGGGCTTCTCCTACAATGAGCAGTTCTTC.

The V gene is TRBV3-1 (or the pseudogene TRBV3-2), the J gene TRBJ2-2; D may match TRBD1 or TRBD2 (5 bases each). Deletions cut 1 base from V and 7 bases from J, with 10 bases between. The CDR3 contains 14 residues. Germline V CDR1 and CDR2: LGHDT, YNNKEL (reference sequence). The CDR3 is CASSQGGTRGELFF. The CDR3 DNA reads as TGTGCCAGCAGCCAAGGAGGGACCCGCGGGGAGCTGTTTTTT.

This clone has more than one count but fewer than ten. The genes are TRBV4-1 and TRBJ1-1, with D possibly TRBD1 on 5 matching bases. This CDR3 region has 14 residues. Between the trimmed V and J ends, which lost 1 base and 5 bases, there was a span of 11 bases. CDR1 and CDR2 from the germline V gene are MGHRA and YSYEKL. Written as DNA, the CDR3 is TGCGCCAGCAGCCAAGTCGGCAGGGTTACTGAAGCTTTCTTT. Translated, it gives CASSQVGRVTEAFF.

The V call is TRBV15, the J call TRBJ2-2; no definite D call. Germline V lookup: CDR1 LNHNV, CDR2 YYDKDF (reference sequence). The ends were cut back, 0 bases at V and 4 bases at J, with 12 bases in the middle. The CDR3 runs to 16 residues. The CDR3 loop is CATSRDLWKGTGELFF. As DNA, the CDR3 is TGTGCCACCAGCAGAGATCTGTGGAAGGGCACCGGGGAGCTGTTTTTT.

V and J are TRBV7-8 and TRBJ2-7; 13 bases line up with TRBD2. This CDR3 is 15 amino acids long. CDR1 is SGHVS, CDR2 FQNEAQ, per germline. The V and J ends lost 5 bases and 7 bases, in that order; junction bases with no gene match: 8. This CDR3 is CASSTGLAGVEEQYF. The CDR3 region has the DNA TGTGCCAGCAGCACTGGACTAGCGGGAGTAGAGGAGCAGTACTTC.

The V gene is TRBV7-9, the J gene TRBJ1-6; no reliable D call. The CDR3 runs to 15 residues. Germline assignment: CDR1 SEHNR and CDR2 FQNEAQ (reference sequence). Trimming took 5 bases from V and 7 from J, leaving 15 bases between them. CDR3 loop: CASSASGRGNSPLHF. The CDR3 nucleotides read TGTGCCAGCAGCGCATCGGGTAGAGGGAATTCACCCCTCCACTTT.

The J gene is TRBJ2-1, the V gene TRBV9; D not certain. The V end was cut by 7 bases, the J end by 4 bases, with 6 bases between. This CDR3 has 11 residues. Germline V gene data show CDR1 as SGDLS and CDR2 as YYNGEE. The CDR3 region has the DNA TGTGCCAGCGGCCCTTACAATGAGCAGTTCTTC. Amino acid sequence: CASGPYNEQFF.